The text below deals with one TCR beta chain. Its antigen is undetermined. Data came from immunoSEQ multiplex PCR; TCRdb stores just in-frame clones and leaves some out. This table holds roughly 130,000 clones, roughly 90% found once. This entry comes from a study of T cell responses to AZD1222 COVID-19 vaccine. Study-level findings and limits: Spike-specific TCR breadth and depth rose after two AZD1222 doses.

CDR3 length: 15 amino acids. The germline CDR1 and CDR2 sequences are SGDLS and YYNGEE. V was clipped by 0 bases and J by 0 bases, with 7 bases between them. This sequence was found in an adult in good health. The specimen comprised peripheral blood, sampled on day 0 of AZD1222 vaccination. The chain couples TRBV9 to TRBJ1-5; unclear D gene. CDR3 DNA sequence: TGTGCCAGCAGCGTAGGCAGCTATAGCAATCAGCCCCAGCATTTT. Its protein product is CASSVGSYSNQPQHF.